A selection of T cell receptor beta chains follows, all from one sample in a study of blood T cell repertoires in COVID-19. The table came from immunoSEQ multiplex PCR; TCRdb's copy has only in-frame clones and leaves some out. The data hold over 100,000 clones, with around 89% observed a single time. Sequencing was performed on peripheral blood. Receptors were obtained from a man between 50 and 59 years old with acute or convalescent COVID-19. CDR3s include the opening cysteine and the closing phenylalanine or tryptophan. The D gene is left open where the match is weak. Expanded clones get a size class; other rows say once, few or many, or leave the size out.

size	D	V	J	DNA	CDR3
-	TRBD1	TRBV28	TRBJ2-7	TGTGCCAGCAGTCTCGGGACAGACTACGAGCAGTACTTC	CASSLGTDYEQYF
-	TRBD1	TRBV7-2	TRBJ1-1	TGTGCCAGCAGCCCAAGACAGGGGCGGACTGAAGCTTTCTTT	CASSPRQGRTEAFF
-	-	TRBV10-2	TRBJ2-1	TGCGCCAGCAGTGAGGGAGCCAGCCCCAATGAGCAGTTCTTC	CASSEGASPNEQFF
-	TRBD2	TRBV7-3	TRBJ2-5	TGTGCCAGCAAGGGGACTAGCGGGGGTCTTAACTTC	CASKGTSGGLNF
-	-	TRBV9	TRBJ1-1	TGTGCCAGCACCGTGGGCCCCTTAGTGAACACTGAAGCTTTCTTT	CASTVGPLVNTEAFF
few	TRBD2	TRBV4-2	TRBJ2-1	TGTGCCAGCAGCCCCTCCGGGACTAACCCTGGTGAGCAGTTCTTC	CASSPSGTNPGEQFF
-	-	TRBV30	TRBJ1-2	TGTGCCTGGAGAATCGGTAGGACTCGCGGCTACACCTTC	CAWRIGRTRGYTF
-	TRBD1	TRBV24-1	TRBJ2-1	TGTGCCACCAGTGCGTCCAGGGGGCTGTACAATGAGCAGTTCTTC	CATSASRGLYNEQFF
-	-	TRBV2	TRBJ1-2	TGTGCCAGCAGTGGGGACATCCGGGGCTACACCTTC	CASSGDIRGYTF
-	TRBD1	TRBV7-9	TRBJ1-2	TGTGCCAGCAGGAAGACAGGGGGTAACTATGGCTACACCTTC	CASRKTGGNYGYTF
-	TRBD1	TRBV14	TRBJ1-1	TGTGCCAGCAGCCAGACAGGGGTGACTGAAGCTTTCTTT	CASSQTGVTEAFF
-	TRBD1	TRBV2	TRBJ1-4	TGTGCCAGCAGCCTTACAGGGGCAGCGAATGAAAAACTGTTTTTT	CASSLTGAANEKLFF
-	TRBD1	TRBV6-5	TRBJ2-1	TGTGCCAGCAGGGACAGGGATAGATCCTACAATGAGCAGTTCTTC	CASRDRDRSYNEQFF
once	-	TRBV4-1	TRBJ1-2	TGCGCCAGCAGCCAACCAGGGCGCTATGGCTACACCTTC	CASSQPGRYGYTF
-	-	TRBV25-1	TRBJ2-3	TGTGCCAGCACAAACCGGGACTTCCCATCAGATACGCAGTATTTT	CASTNRDFPSDTQYF
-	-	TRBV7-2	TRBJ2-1	TGTGCCAGCAGCTTAGATCGGACAACCTACAATGAGCAGTTCTTC	CASSLDRTTYNEQFF
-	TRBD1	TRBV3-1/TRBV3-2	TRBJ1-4	TGTGCCAGCAGCTATGGGACAGTTGCTGGGGAAAAACTGTTTTTT	CASSYGTVAGEKLFF
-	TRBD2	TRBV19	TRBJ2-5	TGTGCCAGTAGGACTAGCGGGGGTCAAGAGACCCAGTACTTC	CASRTSGGQETQYF
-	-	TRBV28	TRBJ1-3	TGTGCCAGTGAGGGGGGGTTGCAAAACACCATATATTTT	CASEGGLQNTIYF
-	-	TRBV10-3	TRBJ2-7	TGTGCCATCAGTGGGGGTAGCGGCTCCTACGAGCAGTACTTC	CAISGGSGSYEQYF
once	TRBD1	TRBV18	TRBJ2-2	TGTGCCAGCTCACCAGAAGCAGGGGGCACCGGGGAGCTGTTTTTT	CASSPEAGGTGELFF
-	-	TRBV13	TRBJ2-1	TGTGCCAGCAGGACAATTTATAACTTCTCCTACAATGAGCAGTTCTTC	CASRTIYNFSYNEQFF
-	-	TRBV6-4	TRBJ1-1	TGTGCCAGCAGTGAGCAATGGGGACTAGACACTGAAGCTTTCTTT	CASSEQWGLDTEAFF
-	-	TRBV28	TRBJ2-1	TGTGCCAGCAGTCCCCCACAGCCTCCTCTACTCTACAATGAGCAGTTCTTC	CASSPPQPPLLYNEQFF
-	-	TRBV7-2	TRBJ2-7	TGTGCCAGCAGCTTAGGGCTAGATCCCTACGAGCAGTACTTC	CASSLGLDPYEQYF
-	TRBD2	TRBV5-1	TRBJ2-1	TGCGCCAGCAGTAGCGGGGGGGCCTACAATGAGCAGTTCTTC	CASSSGGAYNEQFF
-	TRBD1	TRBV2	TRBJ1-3	TGTGCCAGCAGTACCGAGGTGTACAGGGGGTCGGGAAACACCATATATTTT	CASSTEVYRGSGNTIYF
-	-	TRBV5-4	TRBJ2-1	TGTGCCAGCAGCCCATCGGGGTCCTCCTACAATGAGCAGTTCTTC	CASSPSGSSYNEQFF
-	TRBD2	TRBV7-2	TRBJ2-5	TGTGCCAGCAGCTACGGACTAGCGGGGCCACAAGAGACCCAGTACTTC	CASSYGLAGPQETQYF
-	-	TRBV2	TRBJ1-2	TGTGCCAGCAGTGACCTTACCTCGAGTATAAACTATGGCTACACCTTC	CASSDLTSSINYGYTF
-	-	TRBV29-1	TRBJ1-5	TGCAGCGTAAGAGGGAAGGGCAGCGGCAATCAGCCCCAGCATTTT	CSVRGKGSGNQPQHF
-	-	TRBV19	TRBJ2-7	TGTGCCAGTAGTATCGGACAGTTTTCCTACGAGCAGTACTTC	CASSIGQFSYEQYF
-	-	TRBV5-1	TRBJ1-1	TGCGCCAGCAGCTATGGGGGGGACACTGAAGCTTTCTTT	CASSYGGDTEAFF
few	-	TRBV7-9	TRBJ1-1	TGTGCCAGCAGCTTAGTGAGCCGGAACACTGAAGCTTTCTTT	CASSLVSRNTEAFF
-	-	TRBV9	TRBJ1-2	TGTGCCAGCAGCAATACAGTAAACTATGGCTACACCTTC	CASSNTVNYGYTF
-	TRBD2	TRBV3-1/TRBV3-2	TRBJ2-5	TGTGCCAGCAGCCAATATGTAGCGGGAGAAGAGACCCAGTACTTC	CASSQYVAGEETQYF
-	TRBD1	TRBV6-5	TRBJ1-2	TGTGCCAGCAGACAGGGGCTGGACTATGGCTACACCTTC	CASRQGLDYGYTF
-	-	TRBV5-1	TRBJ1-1	TGCGCCAGCAGCTCGGAGTCGATGAACACTGAAGCTTTCTTT	CASSSESMNTEAFF
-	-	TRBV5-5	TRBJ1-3	TGTGCCAGCAGCTTGGGACAGAGAAACACCATATATTTT	CASSLGQRNTIYF
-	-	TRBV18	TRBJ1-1	TGTGCCAGCTCACCCAGTCGAGGGCACACTGAAGCTTTCTTT	CASSPSRGHTEAFF
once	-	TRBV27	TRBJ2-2	TGTGCCAGCAGATCCAGATTAATCACCGGGGAGCTGTTTTTT	CASRSRLITGELFF
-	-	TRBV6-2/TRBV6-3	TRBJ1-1	TGTGCCAGCAGTTACTCCCCTACAGGGAAGAACACTGAAGCTTTCTTT	CASSYSPTGKNTEAFF
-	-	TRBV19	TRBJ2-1	TGTGCCAGTAGTCCGAGGGGGGAGGGCCGGGATGAGCAGTTCTTC	CASSPRGEGRDEQFF
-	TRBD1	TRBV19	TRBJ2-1	TGTGCCAGTAGTTATGAGACAGGGCTCGACAATGAGCAGTTCTTC	CASSYETGLDNEQFF
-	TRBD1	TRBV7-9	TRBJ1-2	TGTGCCAGCAGGACTACAGGGGCTAACTATGGCTACACCTTC	CASRTTGANYGYTF
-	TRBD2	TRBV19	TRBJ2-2	TGTGCCAGTAGTTCGGTTGGGCTAGCGGGAACAGCGAACACCGGGGAGCTGTTTTTT	CASSSVGLAGTANTGELFF
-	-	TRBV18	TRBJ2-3	TGTGCCAGCTCCGAGCTGAGGGATCGCACAGATACGCAGTATTTT	CASSELRDRTDTQYF
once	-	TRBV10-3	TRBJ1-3	TGTGCCATCAAGGGAGATCCGGACACCATATATTTT	CAIKGDPDTIYF
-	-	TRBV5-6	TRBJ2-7	TGTGCCAGCAGCTCCCGCGGGACAGCGTCCTACGAGCAGTACTTC	CASSSRGTASYEQYF